This T cell receptor beta chain was documented in a study of early T cells in non-severe SARS-CoV-2 infection. As for the study in general: Chains were not paired, and sequencing was done on bulk RNA from unsorted whole blood.

This clonotype has a count of ten or more. Antigen unknown. Individual cDNA molecules each received unique molecular identifiers attached to them. One entry per CDR3 protein results from TCRdb running MiXCR on the 5' RACE reads. The data show some 50,000 distinct CDR3 sequences, roughly 5.9% seen once. Study findings and constraints: There was a bias toward anti-spike CD8 responses in VDJdb matching, which missed private and CD4 specificities.

The V gene's germline CDR1 is SGDLS and CDR2 YYNGEE. V lost 4 bases to trimming and J lost 5 bases, with 19 bases between them. The CDR3 is 15 residues long. The rearrangement uses TRBV9 and TRBJ2-7, with TRBD1 as a possible D gene (5 bases). This receptor was taken from an adult who was a healthcare worker with PCR-confirmed SARS-CoV-2 infection or an uninfected control (not recorded which). Material: whole blood. The CDR3 nucleotides read TGTGCCAGCAGCCCCGGTGGTGGGGCCCTAGACGAGCAGTACTTC. As protein: CASSPGGGALDEQYF.